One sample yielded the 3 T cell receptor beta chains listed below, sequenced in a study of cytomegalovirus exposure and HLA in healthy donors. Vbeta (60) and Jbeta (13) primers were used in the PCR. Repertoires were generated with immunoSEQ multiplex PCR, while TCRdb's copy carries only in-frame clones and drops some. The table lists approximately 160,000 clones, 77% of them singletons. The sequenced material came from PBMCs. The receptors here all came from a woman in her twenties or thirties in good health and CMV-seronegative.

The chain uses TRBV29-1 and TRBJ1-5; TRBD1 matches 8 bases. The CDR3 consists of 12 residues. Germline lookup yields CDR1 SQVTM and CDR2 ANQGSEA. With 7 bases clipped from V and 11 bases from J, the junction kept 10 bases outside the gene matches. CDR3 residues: CSALTGESAQHF. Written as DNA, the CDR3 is TGCAGCGCTTTGACAGGGGAATCAGCCCAGCATTTT.

CDR3 in amino acids: CASSSADRVYEQYF. The DNA for the CDR3 is TGTGCCAGCAGCTCTGCGGACAGGGTCTACGAGCAGTACTTC. V and J are TRBV5-6 and TRBJ2-7; 8 positions match TRBD1. V lost 3 bases to trimming and J lost 3 bases; unmatched junction nucleotides: 5. The CDR3 length is 14 residues. The germline V gene has CDR1 SGHDT and CDR2 YYEEEE.

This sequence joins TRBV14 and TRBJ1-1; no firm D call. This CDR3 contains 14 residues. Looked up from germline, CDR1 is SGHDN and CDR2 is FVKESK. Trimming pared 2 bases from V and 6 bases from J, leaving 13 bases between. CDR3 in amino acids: CASSQPGIGAEAFF. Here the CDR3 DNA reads TGTGCCAGCAGCCAACCGGGGATCGGGGCTGAAGCTTTCTTT.